Many counts were recorded for the clone carrying this TCR beta chain. These data are taken from a study of CD8 T cells in ankylosing spondylitis. TCRdb re-called the 5' RACE reads with MiXCR, one entry per CDR3 protein. This table has 130,000 to 150,000 distinct CDR3 sequences, 7% to 10% appearing once. Germline V CDR1 and CDR2: MNHNY, SVGAGI (reference sequence). CDR3 length equals 13 residues. Trimming removed 9 bases from V and 10 bases from J, with 16 bases in between. The source of this sequence is a male donor with ankylosing spondylitis. Sequencing was carried out using synovial fluid, either unsorted or a sorted T cell fraction (not recorded which). V usage is TRBV6-6 and J usage is TRBJ1-6; no definite D call. The CDR3 DNA reads as TGTGCCAGACGGGCGTCCACCGGGTCACCCCTCCACTTT. It translates to CARRASTGSPLHF.